The entry below gives a single TCR beta chain sequence along with its context. V dropped 3 bases and J dropped 2 bases, with 7 bases sitting between them. Per germline, CDR1 KGHSH and CDR2 LQKENI. The CDR3 extends over 13 amino acids. A J-beta primer mix and a sample-barcoded 5' primer were used in a second PCR of roughly 7 to 12 cycles. TCRdb re-called the 5' RACE reads through MiXCR, storing one row per CDR3 protein. Of around 1,000,000 distinct CDR3 sequences listed, more than 30% are singletons. The record originates from a study of blood T cells in healthy people across ages. This sequence joins TRBV18 and TRBJ2-5; D gene ambiguous. The sequence derives from a man between 18 and 29 years old in good health. Source material: blood. The CDR3 loop is CASSPTQQETQYF. The CDR3 nucleotides read TGTGCCAGCTCACCGACACAGCAAGAGACCCAGTACTTC.